This TCR beta chain was found in a study of Graves' ophthalmopathy and Graves' hyperthyroidism. Study-wide points: Classification of ophthalmopathy versus stable hyperthyroidism by a 13-signature model yielded around 88% sensitivity and about 83% specificity. Most expanded clonotypes in thyroid above 0.001 frequency also showed up in blood.

Amplification targeted the TCR beta CDR3 regions, with RNA transcripts as the source material. A first-round RT-PCR used HTBI primers, followed by a second-round multiplex PCR. Each CDR3 protein gets one entry after TCRdb re-called the multiplex PCR reads with MiXCR. This sample has about 370,000 distinct CDR3 sequences, with about 17% found just once. This clonotype was detected many times. What it recognizes is unknown. The source of the PBMCs was approximately 9.5 ml of fresh peripheral blood. This CDR3 has 15 residues. V lost 3 bases to trimming and J lost 3 bases; unmatched junction nucleotides: 6. Germline V lookup: CDR1 MGHRA, CDR2 YSYEKL.

This TCR derives from an adult woman with stable Graves' hyperthyroidism. The sequenced sample consisted of peripheral blood. The chain uses TRBV4-1 and TRBJ2-7; 9 bases agree with TRBD1. The CDR3 sequence is CASSQTTGGVYEQYF. The CDR3 DNA reads as TGCGCCAGCAGCCAGACAACAGGGGGCGTCTACGAGCAGTACTTC.